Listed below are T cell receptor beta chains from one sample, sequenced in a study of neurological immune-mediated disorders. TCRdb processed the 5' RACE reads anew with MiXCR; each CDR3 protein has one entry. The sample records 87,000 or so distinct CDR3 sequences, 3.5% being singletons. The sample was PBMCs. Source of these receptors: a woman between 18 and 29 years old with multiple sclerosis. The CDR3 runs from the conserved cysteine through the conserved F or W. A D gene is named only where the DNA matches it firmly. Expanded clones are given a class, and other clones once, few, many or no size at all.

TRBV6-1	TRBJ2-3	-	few	TGTGCCAGCAGCTACACCACAGATACGCAGTATTTT	CASSYTTDTQYF
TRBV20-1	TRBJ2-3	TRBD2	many	TGCAGTGGAAGCGGGGTCTACGCAGATACGCAGTATTTT	CSGSGVYADTQYF
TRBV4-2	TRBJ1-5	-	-	TGTGCCAGCAGCCAAACGCTGACAGAGGCTCAGCCCCAGCATTTT	CASSQTLTEAQPQHF
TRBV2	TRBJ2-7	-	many	TGTGCCAGCAGGCCAACCTTTTATGATTACGAGCAGTACTTC	CASRPTFYDYEQYF
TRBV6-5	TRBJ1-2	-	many	TGTGCCAGCAGTTACGTGGAGGGGGTTGGTGGCTACACCTTC	CASSYVEGVGGYTF
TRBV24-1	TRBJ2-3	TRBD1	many	TGTGCCACCAGTTCCTGGACAGGGATTGATACGCAGTATTTT	CATSSWTGIDTQYF
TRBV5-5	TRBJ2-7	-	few	TGTGCCAGCACCCCCCAGGGTACCTACGAGCAGTACTTC	CASTPQGTYEQYF
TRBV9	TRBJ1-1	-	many	TGTGCCAGCAGCGGAAACAGGGAGAACACTGAAGCTTTCTTT	CASSGNRENTEAFF
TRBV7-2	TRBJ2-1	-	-	TGTGCCAGCAGCTTAAATCCGTCCGAGCAGTTCTTC	CASSLNPSEQFF
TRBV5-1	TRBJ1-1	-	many	TGCGCCAGCAGCTTGGGGCAATCCCGGCTGAGAGCTTTCTTT	CASSLGQSRLRAFF
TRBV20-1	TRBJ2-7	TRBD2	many	TGCAGTGCCGGGACTAGCGGGAGGGCCGTCGACGAGCAGTACTTC	CSAGTSGRAVDEQYF
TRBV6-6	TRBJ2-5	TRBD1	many	TGTGCCAGCAGTTATTTGGGGACAGGGGATGAGACCCAGTACTTC	CASSYLGTGDETQYF
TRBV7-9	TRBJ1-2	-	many	TGTGCCAGCAGGGATCAGGGGTATGGCTACACCTTC	CASRDQGYGYTF
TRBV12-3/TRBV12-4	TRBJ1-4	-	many	TGTGCCAGCAGATCGGGGGCCCCTGAAAAACTGTTTTTT	CASRSGAPEKLFF
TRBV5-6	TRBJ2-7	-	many	TGTGCCAGCAGTCGGGGCCATTTATACGAGCAGTACTTC	CASSRGHLYEQYF
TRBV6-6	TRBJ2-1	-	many	TGTGCCAGCAGCCCTACCCAAACGACAGGGAGGCCTTCCCCCTGGAGCAATGAGCAGTTCTTC	CASSPTQTTGRPSPWSNEQFF
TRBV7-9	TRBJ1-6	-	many	TGTGCCAGCAGCTTTGCAGGCAGTTATAATTCACCCCTCCACTTT	CASSFAGSYNSPLHF
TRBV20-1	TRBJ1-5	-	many	TGCAGTGCTAGAGATAAGAGGGGTGGAGGTCAGCCCCAGCATTTT	CSARDKRGGGQPQHF
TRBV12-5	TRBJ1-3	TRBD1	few	TGTGCTAGTGGCATTACAGGGGCTGGAAACACCATATATTTT	CASGITGAGNTIYF
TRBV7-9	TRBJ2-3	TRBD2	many	TGTGCCAGCAGCTCCCCGGGAGGGAGCACAGATACGCAGTATTTT	CASSSPGGSTDTQYF
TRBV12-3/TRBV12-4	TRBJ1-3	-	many	TGTGCCAGCACCGAAGTTGGAGGCTCTGGAAACACCATATATTTT	CASTEVGGSGNTIYF
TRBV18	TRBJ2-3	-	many	TGTGCCAGCTCACCACCGGTTCAGGAAGTGGACACAGATACGCAGTATTTT	CASSPPVQEVDTDTQYF
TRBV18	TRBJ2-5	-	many	TGTGCCAGCTCACCAAGGCCCCTCGGAGAGACCCAGTACTTC	CASSPRPLGETQYF
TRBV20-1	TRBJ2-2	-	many	TGCAGTGCTAGAGATGAGGGGCTGAACACCGGGGAGCTGTTTTTT	CSARDEGLNTGELFF
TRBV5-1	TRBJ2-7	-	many	TGCGCCAGCAGCTTGGACCACGAGCAGTACTTC	CASSLDHEQYF
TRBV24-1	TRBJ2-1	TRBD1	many	TGTGCCACTCGTGGTCGAGGGCCAGTCGCAGGGGGTGAGCAGTTCTTC	CATRGRGPVAGGEQFF
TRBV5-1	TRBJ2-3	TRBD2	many	TGCGCCAGCAGCTTGGATGGTAGCGGGGGGATCACAGATACGCAGTATTTT	CASSLDGSGGITDTQYF
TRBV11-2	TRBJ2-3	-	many	TGTGCCAGCAGCTCACTAGCCCGACAGGCTAGGGGCACAGATACGCAGTATTTT	CASSSLARQARGTDTQYF
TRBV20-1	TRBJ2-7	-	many	TGCAGTGCTAGAACCCAACTGGAGGGGGAGCAGTACTTC	CSARTQLEGEQYF
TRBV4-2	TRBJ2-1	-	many	TGTGCCAGCAGCCAACATAGCAGAACCTACAATGAGCAGTTCTTC	CASSQHSRTYNEQFF
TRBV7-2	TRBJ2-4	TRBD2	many	TGTGCCAGCAGCGCACCCACCGCGGGGGGCCCTAGGGCCAAAAACATTCAGTACTTC	CASSAPTAGGPRAKNIQYF
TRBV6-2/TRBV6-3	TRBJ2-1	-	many	TGTGCCAGCAGAAATATAGACAGCCCCAATGAGCAGTTCTTC	CASRNIDSPNEQFF
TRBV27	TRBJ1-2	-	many	TGTGCCAGCAGTAGGGGGACCAGGAACTATGGCTACACCTTC	CASSRGTRNYGYTF
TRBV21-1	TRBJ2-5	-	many	TGTGCCACCGATCGGACAGAAGAGACCCAGTACTTC	CATDRTEETQYF
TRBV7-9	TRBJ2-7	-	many	TGTGCCAGCAGCCCAACCCACACACCTATCTACGAGCAGTACTTC	CASSPTHTPIYEQYF
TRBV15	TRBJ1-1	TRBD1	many	TGTGCCACCAGCACCGGACAGGGGGAAAAGACTTTCTTT	CATSTGQGEKTFF
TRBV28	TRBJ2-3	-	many	TGTGCCAGCAGTTTGGAAGACGAGCACACAGATACGCAGTATTTT	CASSLEDEHTDTQYF
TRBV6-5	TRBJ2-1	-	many	TGTGCCAGCAGTTACTCGAGTTCGAGCTCCTACAATGAGCAGTTCTTC	CASSYSSSSSYNEQFF
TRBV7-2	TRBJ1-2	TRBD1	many	TGTGCCAGCAGCCCGCGGGACAGTAGAATCTATGGCTACACCTTC	CASSPRDSRIYGYTF
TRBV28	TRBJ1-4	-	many	TGTGCCAGCAGTTTATCCCCACAGGGAGGTTGGAGTGAAAAACTGTTTTTT	CASSLSPQGGWSEKLFF